The clone carrying this T cell receptor beta chain has more than one count but fewer than ten. Its antigen is still unknown. The sample originates from a study of early T cells in non-severe SARS-CoV-2 infection. Study background: The authors sequenced bulk RNA from unsorted whole blood, leaving chains unpaired. Findings and caveats of the study: Using VDJdb, the matching emphasized anti-spike CD8 responses while missing private and CD4 specificities.

Unique molecular identifiers were affixed to single, distinct cDNA molecules. A single record per CDR3 protein comes from TCRdb applying MiXCR to the 5' RACE reads. The top ten hold 8% to 8.5% of the sample, which has 75,000 to 90,000 distinct CDR3 sequences, 8% to 13% seen once. The germline V gene encodes CDR1 LNHDA and CDR2 SQIVND (reference sequence). This CDR3 has 15 residues. Trimming removed 3 bases at V and 0 bases at J, with 8 bases between. Here the sequenced sample was whole blood, taken at baseline. The V and J genes are TRBV19 and TRBJ2-2, with D tentatively TRBD2 (5 bases). The origin of this receptor is an adult who was a healthcare worker with PCR-confirmed SARS-CoV-2 infection or an uninfected control (not recorded which). Here the CDR3 DNA reads TGTGCCAGTAGTATGTCCGGGGCGAACACCGGGGAGCTGTTTTTT. This encodes CASSMSGANTGELFF.